These T cell receptor beta chains were read from a single sample in a study of blood T cell repertoires in COVID-19. Assay used: immunoSEQ multiplex PCR; TCRdb lists only in-frame clones, some missing. The sample holds about 150,000 clones, 65% to 85% seen once. Sequencing was performed on peripheral blood. The origin of the receptors is a woman aged 55-70 years with acute or convalescent COVID-19. Each CDR3 is given without its conserved first and last residue.

13	TRBV29-1	TRBJ1-2	SVEGGGQANYGYT
15	TRBV7-8	TRBJ1-6	ASSLRRDRGPGSPLH
14	TRBV2	TRBJ2-3	ASRPSGGAGTDTQY
13	TRBV10-2	TRBJ1-5	ASGDRVGSNQPQH
11	TRBV29-1	TRBJ2-2	SVAGESTGELF
15	TRBV6-1	TRBJ1-4	ASSERDNRVLNEKLF
14	TRBV7-2	TRBJ1-5	ASSPLTGFSNQPQH
13	TRBV19	TRBJ2-7	ASSIGPGGSYEQY
14	TRBV5-1	TRBJ1-4	ASGQGSPLTNEKLF
9	TRBV2	TRBJ2-7	ASRISYEQY
12	TRBV6-5	TRBJ1-6	ASSYRSYNAPLH
15	TRBV9	TRBJ1-6	ASSPRQGPDWNSPLH
10	TRBV29-1	TRBJ2-2	SVVPGGGELF
14	TRBV10-3	TRBJ1-5	AISASEVLSNQPQH
13	TRBV6-5	TRBJ1-1	ASTRSSPREGRAF
18	TRBV28	TRBJ1-5	ASSGLVDRGSMSSNQPQH
17	TRBV28	TRBJ2-5	ASSLYRLQPTGEQETQY